The 17 T cell receptor beta chains in this list originate from one sample, sequenced in a study of human T cells and chemical hapten exposure. Unseparated into fractions, whole blood served as the source from which total RNA was extracted. MiXCR, run by TCRdb on the 5' RACE reads, gives a single entry per CDR3 protein. The repertoire holds approximately 110,000 distinct CDR3 sequences, 15% to 20% seen once, with around 2.8% in the top ten. These receptors were collected from a human donor in good health.

The chain joins TRBV15 to TRBJ2-7, with 7 nucleotides matching TRBD2. Trimming cost V 4 bases and J 2 bases; bases outside gene matches: 5. This CDR3 contains 14 residues. From germline, CDR1 is LNHNV and CDR2 YYDKDF (reference sequence). CDR3 in amino acids: CATSTPGLPYEQYF. In DNA, the CDR3 is TGTGCCACCAGCACCCCGGGACTACCCTACGAGCAGTACTTC.

This clonotype was found a few times. The chain has TRBV28 and TRBJ1-5; D ambiguous. The CDR3 has 12 residues. V shed 7 bases and J shed 5 bases, with 9 bases lying between them. Germline V gene data show CDR1 as MDHEN and CDR2 as SYDVKM. DNA of the CDR3: TGTGCCAGCATTAGTAGGTATCAGCCCCAGCATTTT. Protein product: CASISRYQPQHF.

The V and J genes are TRBV7-2 and TRBJ2-3; D might be TRBD1 (5 bases). V gave up 4 bases and J gave up 9 bases, with 14 bases separating them. Germline loops: CDR1 SGHTA, CDR2 FQGNSA. This CDR3 comprises 13 residues. CDR3 sequence reads: CASSSHVPGTQYF. The CDR3 nucleotides are TGTGCCAGCAGCTCCCACGTTCCAGGGACGCAGTATTTT.

This chain uses TRBV2 with TRBJ1-1, with D possibly being TRBD1 (6 bases). Trimming cost V 6 bases and J 0 bases, with 11 bases left between them. Germline V gene lookup returns CDR1 SNHLY and CDR2 FYNNEI. The CDR3 spans 14 residues. The chain's CDR3 is CASRNRVLNTEAFF. Here the CDR3 DNA reads TGTGCCAGCAGGAACAGGGTCTTGAACACTGAAGCTTTCTTT.

The CDR3 sequence is CASSQWGATEAFF. The CDR3 coding sequence is TGCGCCAGCAGCCAATGGGGAGCAACTGAAGCTTTCTTT. The rearrangement links TRBV4-1 to TRBJ1-1; D unclear. CDR1 and CDR2 from the germline V gene are MGHRA and YSYEKL. The CDR3 is 13 residues long. V gave up 2 bases and J gave up 5 bases, with 9 bases separating them.

The rearrangement uses TRBV2 and TRBJ2-1, with 12 bases aligning to TRBD1. Germline CDR1 and CDR2: SNHLY and FYNNEI. Trimming removed 9 bases from V and 6 bases from J; junction bases left unmatched: 12. The CDR3 is 16 residues long. In nucleotides, the CDR3 is TGTGCCAGAAAAGGCATCGGGACAGGGGGCTTCAATGAGCAGTTCTTC. This gives the protein CARKGIGTGGFNEQFF.

This clonotype was observed a few times. The chain is built from TRBV14 and TRBJ1-4; D gene uncertain. The CDR3 length is 14 residues. Germline V gene data show CDR1 as SGHDN and CDR2 as FVKESK. The V end lost 3 bases, the J end lost 4 bases, and 9 bases lay between the germline ends. Here the CDR3 reads CASSHSGDNEKLFF. The CDR3 DNA sequence: TGTGCCAGCAGCCATTCCGGGGATAATGAAAAACTGTTTTTT.

This clonotype occurred a few times. The V and J genes are TRBV27 and TRBJ1-6; no clear D. The V end was cut by 5 bases, the J end by 4 bases, with 12 bases between. Germline V gives CDR1 MNHEY, CDR2 SMNVEV (reference sequence). The CDR3 is 15 residues long. CDR3 DNA sequence: TGTGCCAGCAGTCGGACGGACGGTTATAATTCACCCCTCCACTTT. Protein: CASSRTDGYNSPLHF.

The chain employs TRBV29-1 and TRBJ2-2; unclear D gene. The CDR3 runs to 11 residues. V was pared by 4 bases and J by 3 bases, with 3 bases between. Germline V gene sequence: CDR1 SQVTM, CDR2 ANQGSEA. The CDR3 nucleotides are TGCAGCGTTGCGGACACCGGGGAGCTGTTTTTT. Its translation: CSVADTGELFF.

The chain couples TRBV6-5 to TRBJ2-7, with D possibly TRBD2 on 5 matching bases. This CDR3 region has 15 residues. Per germline, CDR1 MNHEY and CDR2 SVGAGI. V lost 7 bases, J lost 2 bases, and 18 bases lay in between. The CDR3 sequence is CASKRTREQAYEQYF. CDR3 bases: TGTGCCAGCAAAAGGACGAGGGAACAAGCCTACGAGCAGTACTTC.

This chain uses TRBV29-1 with TRBJ2-7; 8 bases are a match to TRBD2. Trimming took 1 base from V and 4 from J; bases not matched to a gene: 12. The germline gives CDR1 SQVTM, CDR2 ANQGSEA. There are 16 residues in the CDR3. The CDR3 is CSVEGPEGSGVYEQYF. Here the CDR3 DNA reads TGCAGCGTTGAAGGCCCCGAGGGTAGCGGGGTTTACGAGCAGTACTTC.

This chain connects TRBV29-1 to TRBJ1-6; D not certain. Trimming cost V 4 bases and J 14 bases, with 12 bases left between them. Germline CDR1 reads SQVTM; CDR2 reads ANQGSEA. The CDR3 covers 11 residues. The CDR3 region is CSVGIEGTLHF. DNA for the CDR3: TGCAGCGTTGGAATAGAAGGCACCCTCCACTTT.

V gene TRBV29-1 combines with J gene TRBJ2-2; TRBD2 matches at 9 bases. J lost 6 bases, V lost 6 bases, and 11 bases had no gene match. Germline assignment: CDR1 SQVTM and CDR2 ANQGSEA. The CDR3 is 15 amino acids. CDR3 sequence: CSVSPAGGRAGELFF. CDR3 in DNA: TGCAGCGTATCCCCCGCGGGAGGGCGAGCCGGGGAGCTGTTTTTT.

This clonotype has only a few counts. This sequence joins TRBV6-5 and TRBJ1-1; D is uncertain. The V gene lost 6 bases and the J gene lost 3 bases, with 14 bases spanning the gap. This CDR3 contains 14 residues. From germline, CDR1 is MNHEY and CDR2 SVGAGI. The DNA of the CDR3 is TGTGCCAGCAGCCCCGGACGGCCGGACACTGAAGCTTTCTTT. As protein: CASSPGRPDTEAFF.

This clonotype was seen more than once but under ten times. The J gene is TRBJ2-5, the V gene TRBV20-1, with D possibly matching TRBD1 (5 bases). Trimming took off 6 bases at V and 3 bases at J, with 14 bases between the two ends. The CDR3 is made up of 13 amino acids. Per the germline V gene, CDR1 is DFQATT and CDR2 is SNEGSKA (reference sequence). The CDR3 DNA sequence: TGCAGTGCCGCCCCCCAGGGTGAAGAGACCCAGTACTTC. It specifies CSAAPQGEETQYF.

This clonotype was counted only a few times. The chain employs TRBV27 and TRBJ1-1; D unclear. V was cut by 6 bases and J by 0 bases, with 11 bases left in between. Germline loops: CDR1 MNHEY, CDR2 SMNVEV (reference sequence). This CDR3 is 14 amino acids long. CDR3 loop: CASSLTVLNTEAFF. The CDR3 DNA sequence: TGTGCCAGCAGCCTCACAGTTCTGAACACTGAAGCTTTCTTT.

This clonotype appeared a few times. The V and J genes are TRBV6-5 and TRBJ2-2; 7 bases are shared with TRBD2. Per germline, CDR1 MNHEY and CDR2 SVGAGI. The CDR3 consists of 13 residues. With 5 bases clipped from V and 7 bases from J, the junction kept 4 bases outside the gene matches. CDR3 DNA sequence: TGTGCCAGCAGTAAACTAGCGAGCGGGGAGCTGTTTTTT. It yields the protein CASSKLASGELFF.